A selection of T cell receptor beta chains follows, all from one sample in a study of blood T cell repertoires in COVID-19. Some clones are missing from TCRdb's copy, which holds only in-frame ones; the method was immunoSEQ multiplex PCR. The repertoire holds around 72,000 clones, 87% seen once, with around 7.9% in the top ten. The source material was peripheral blood. These receptors came from a middle-aged man with active COVID-19. The CDR3 runs from the conserved cysteine through the conserved F or W. Rows may omit the clone size; those that give it use once, few, many or a size class.

V | size | CDR3
TRBV30 | . | CAWTLARDWAFF
TRBV7-2 | . | CASSLFGGGAYNEQFF
TRBV30 | . | CAWSMGQGRFRAFF
TRBV10-3 | . | CAIRGGSGGNEQFF
TRBV12-3/TRBV12-4 | . | CASSFTAGYTF
TRBV9 | . | CASSISGTGLPYNEQFF
TRBV27 | . | CASSDRGPYNEQFF
TRBV11-2 | . | CASSLNNGGEGETQYF
TRBV30 | . | CAWTRTGTGDSPLHF
TRBV30 | once | CAWNNERGETQYF
TRBV19 | . | CASSDGQGGARGYTF
TRBV28 | . | CASSPPGNSGTDTQYF
TRBV7-2 | . | CASSSALGGYEQYF
TRBV28 | . | CASSRSGTGSYEQYF
TRBV6-5 | . | CASRTGQVNGYTF
TRBV9 | . | CASSEQTGGEKLFF
TRBV7-6 | . | CASSLGGLRTSTDTQYF
TRBV29-1 | . | CSVRLRSEAFF
TRBV21-1 | . | CASSRETQYF
TRBV19 | few | CASSDGQPLYGYTF
TRBV3-1/TRBV3-2 | . | CASSHQIHNQPQHF
TRBV30 | . | CAWGKSAGAYNEQFF
TRBV5-1 | once | CASSTGEWRETQYF
TRBV7-3 | . | CASSPNRGSWTDTQYF
TRBV28 | . | CASSSGGRYEQYF
TRBV19 | . | CASSTSPGNTIYF
TRBV2 | . | CASSAAGLTDTQYF
TRBV19 | few | CASSPWGGGLHF
TRBV7-2 | . | CASSPAGLYEQYF
TRBV5-1 | . | CASSSSPESAYGYTF
TRBV27 | few | CATRGTGGNTEAFF
TRBV7-2 | . | CASSLGKTVSTGELFF
TRBV4-1 | . | CASSQGYDRVSNEQFF
TRBV10-1 | . | CASSESGLAEPEQFF
TRBV7-2 | . | CASSLRLAGSTDTQYF
TRBV9 | once | CASSANIGRESPDEQYF
TRBV25-1 | . | CASSEFLSDTQYF
TRBV4-2 | . | CASSQGLALSGANVLTF
TRBV9 | . | CASSPGTSGYEQYF
TRBV7-2 | . | CASSSGSRYDNEQFF
TRBV6-5 | . | CASSWEGKSNEQFF
TRBV6-5 | . | CASRFGGGSNQPQHF
TRBV5-6 | . | CASSRTGSGANVLTF
TRBV9 | . | CASSVDGGGPYNEQFF
TRBV7-8 | . | CASSYDRGRMKTNEKLFF
TRBV19 | . | CASRIRGRESGGELFF
TRBV7-2 | . | CASSSPAYEQYF
TRBV4-1 | once | CASSQDVAGRQAGYTF
TRBV5-4 | few | CASSSDRGNTEAFF
TRBV5-5 | . | CASSSGLAGRRNEQFF
TRBV4-1 | . | CASSPQALAGAYEQYF
TRBV5-1 | . | CASSLATGLYNEQFF
TRBV27 | . | CASSSTGTSGFYEQYF
TRBV30 | . | CAWSVPEGQYNEQFF
TRBV7-2 | . | CASSLSDLRDYGYTF
TRBV19 | . | CASTMTGSGELFF
TRBV5-6 | . | CASSLEDRGVGGYTF
TRBV12-3/TRBV12-4 | . | CASSLGAGTEQYF
TRBV2 | . | CASSGGGSGYSNQPQHF
TRBV15 | . | CATRRTSGRPGDTQYF